Only a few counts were recorded for the clone carrying this T cell receptor (beta chain). Its matching antigen is unknown. The record originates from a study of blood T cells in healthy people across ages. Study outcomes and limitations: Fewer expanded clones and more diversity marked long-lived versus aged donors. Changes in expanded clonotypes were possibly confounded, as the CMV status of donors was unknown.

A sample-barcoded 5' primer and a J-beta primer mix were used in a second PCR of roughly 6 to 11 cycles. TCRdb passed the 5' RACE reads through MiXCR, listing each CDR3 protein once. Altogether about 970,000 distinct CDR3 sequences are present, 45% to 60% being singletons, with the ten largest covering roughly a fifth. The V and J ends lost 6 bases and 10 bases, in that order; junction bases with no gene match: 7. Germline V gene lookup returns CDR1 SNHLY and CDR2 FYNNEI. This CDR3 is built from 14 residues. Each donor supplied ten milliliters of peripheral blood. The TCR was taken from a woman in her fifties or sixties in good health. The sequencing input was blood. The chain uses TRBV2 and TRBJ1-6, with 9 bases matching TRBD1. CDR3 region: CASRGQGGGSPLHF. The CDR3 bases are TGTGCCAGCAGGGGACAGGGCGGTGGATCACCCCTCCACTTT.